This TCR beta chain originates from a study of shared clonotypes between healthy human individuals. CDR1 is MNHEY, CDR2 SMNVEV, per germline (reference sequence). The CDR3 covers 11 residues. Trimming took 6 bases from V and 8 from J, leaving 7 bases between them. Each replicate PCR on the sorted subsets used roughly 210 ng DNA (around 30,000 T cell genomes). Using immunoSEQ multiplex PCR, the repertoire was profiled, and TCRdb retains in-frame clones only, with some absent. The sample gives roughly 650,000 clones, around 97% of which show up once; 0.045% to 0.07% is in the top ten. This clone was counted once.

The sample consisted of naive CD4+ T cells sorted from blood. Subset given: CD45RA+ positively selected. V usage is TRBV27 and J usage is TRBJ1-4, with D hard to call. This clonotype was sampled from a young woman in good health. The CDR3 DNA sequence: TGTGCCAGCAGGCAGAGAGAAAAACTGTTTTTT. Translating it yields CASRQREKLFF.